Listed below are T cell receptor beta chains from one sample, sequenced in a study of T cell changes during pregnancy in multiple sclerosis. TCRdb's copy holds only in-frame clones and misses some; the assay was immunoSEQ multiplex PCR. This sample carries tens of thousands of clones, roughly nine tenths of them seen once, and the ten largest clones take 1.2%. The source was CD4+ T cells from peripheral blood mononuclear cells, collected after pregnancy. All receptors derive from a female donor with multiple sclerosis, enrolled in a pregnancy study. CDR3s include the opening cysteine and the closing phenylalanine or tryptophan. The order of the fields is J gene, CDR3 length, clone size, V gene, D gene, CDR3 protein, CDR3 DNA. The D gene is left open where the match is weak. Not all rows give a size; the values are once, few, many and, for expanded clones, a class.

j_gene: TRBJ2-7
len: 14
abundance: .
v_gene: TRBV27
d_gene: .
CDR3aa: CASSLSRGTYEQYF
CDR3nt: TGTGCCAGCAGTTTATCCAGGGGAACCTACGAGCAGTACTTC

j_gene: TRBJ2-5
len: 17
abundance: .
v_gene: TRBV7-2
d_gene: TRBD1
CDR3aa: CASSLSYTGGGQETQYF
CDR3nt: TGTGCCAGCAGCTTATCCTATACAGGGGGCGGGCAAGAGACCCAGTACTTC

j_gene: TRBJ2-2
len: 18
abundance: .
v_gene: TRBV7-2
d_gene: TRBD2
CDR3aa: CASSLTLAGTLGTGELFF
CDR3nt: TGTGCCAGCAGCTTAACACTAGCGGGCACCTTGGGCACCGGGGAGCTGTTTTTT

j_gene: TRBJ2-3
len: 20
abundance: .
v_gene: TRBV5-1
d_gene: TRBD2
CDR3aa: CASSSPPGTSGRASTDTQYF
CDR3nt: TGCGCCAGCAGCTCGCCCCCCGGGACTAGCGGGAGAGCTAGCACAGATACGCAGTATTTT

j_gene: TRBJ2-7
len: 15
abundance: .
v_gene: TRBV6-1
d_gene: TRBD1
CDR3aa: CASSEAWTGNNEQYF
CDR3nt: TGTGCCAGCAGTGAAGCTTGGACAGGGAACAACGAGCAGTACTTC

j_gene: TRBJ2-7
len: 13
abundance: once
v_gene: TRBV19
d_gene: .
CDR3aa: CASSMGVSYEQYF
CDR3nt: TGTGCCAGTAGCATGGGCGTTTCCTACGAGCAGTACTTC

j_gene: TRBJ2-7
len: 11
abundance: .
v_gene: TRBV20-1
d_gene: TRBD2
CDR3aa: CSARGAGVQNF
CDR3nt: TGCAGTGCTAGAGGAGCGGGGGTACAGAACTTC

j_gene: TRBJ2-7
len: 14
abundance: .
v_gene: TRBV27
d_gene: .
CDR3aa: CASSLYGELGEQYF
CDR3nt: TGTGCCAGCAGTTTGTACGGGGAGTTGGGGGAGCAGTACTTC

j_gene: TRBJ2-7
len: 14
abundance: .
v_gene: TRBV6-6
d_gene: TRBD1
CDR3aa: CASSTGQGTYEQYF
CDR3nt: TGTGCCAGCAGTACAGGACAGGGAACCTACGAGCAGTACTTC

j_gene: TRBJ2-3
len: 16
abundance: few
v_gene: TRBV5-6
d_gene: TRBD2
CDR3aa: CASSLYIAGATDTQYF
CDR3nt: TGTGCCAGCAGCTTGTACATAGCGGGAGCAACAGATACGCAGTATTTT

j_gene: TRBJ1-1
len: 15
abundance: .
v_gene: TRBV5-5
d_gene: TRBD1
CDR3aa: CASSWGTGMNTEAFF
CDR3nt: TGTGCCAGCAGCTGGGGGACAGGGATGAACACTGAAGCTTTCTTT

j_gene: TRBJ1-2
len: 15
abundance: .
v_gene: TRBV4-3
d_gene: .
CDR3aa: CASSQVDRSRDGYTF
CDR3nt: TGCGCCAGCAGCCAAGTTGACAGGTCGAGGGATGGCTACACCTTC

j_gene: TRBJ2-3
len: 14
abundance: .
v_gene: TRBV10-3
d_gene: .
CDR3aa: CAISARDLTDTQYF
CDR3nt: TGTGCCATCAGTGCGCGGGACCTCACAGATACGCAGTATTTT

j_gene: TRBJ1-2
len: 12
abundance: .
v_gene: TRBV6-4
d_gene: .
CDR3aa: CASSDPFYGYTF
CDR3nt: TGTGCCAGCAGTGACCCCTTCTATGGCTACACCTTC

j_gene: TRBJ2-3
len: 16
abundance: .
v_gene: TRBV27
d_gene: TRBD2
CDR3aa: CASSRIAGVRFSTQYF
CDR3nt: TGTGCCAGCAGCCGAATAGCGGGAGTTCGTTTTTCGACGCAGTATTTT

j_gene: TRBJ2-7
len: 15
abundance: .
v_gene: TRBV10-3
d_gene: TRBD1
CDR3aa: CATGDRQGGSYEQYF
CDR3nt: TGTGCCACAGGAGATAGACAGGGGGGTTCCTACGAGCAGTACTTC

j_gene: TRBJ2-7
len: 16
abundance: .
v_gene: TRBV14
d_gene: .
CDR3aa: CASSHPGAASSYEQYF
CDR3nt: TGTGCCAGCAGCCACCCCGGAGCGGCAAGCTCCTACGAGCAGTACTTC

j_gene: TRBJ1-4
len: 14
abundance: .
v_gene: TRBV28
d_gene: TRBD1
CDR3aa: CASSSGQITEKLFF
CDR3nt: TGTGCCAGCAGCTCGGGACAGATAACCGAAAAACTGTTTTTT

j_gene: TRBJ2-7
len: 11
abundance: .
v_gene: TRBV28
d_gene: .
CDR3aa: CASNRGYEQYF
CDR3nt: TGTGCCAGCAATAGGGGTTACGAGCAGTACTTC

j_gene: TRBJ2-5
len: 13
abundance: .
v_gene: TRBV9
d_gene: TRBD2
CDR3aa: CASSTRTSGTQYF
CDR3nt: TGTGCCAGCAGCACAAGGACTAGCGGGACCCAGTACTTC

j_gene: TRBJ2-3
len: 16
abundance: .
v_gene: TRBV10-3
d_gene: TRBD1
CDR3aa: CATTGTGKGRTDTQYF
CDR3nt: TGTGCCACAACCGGGACAGGGAAAGGTAGAACAGATACGCAGTATTTT

j_gene: TRBJ2-4
len: 15
abundance: once
v_gene: TRBV19
d_gene: TRBD1
CDR3aa: CASSIDHRDRNIQYF
CDR3nt: TGTGCCAGTAGTATAGATCACCGGGACAGAAACATTCAGTACTTC

j_gene: TRBJ2-1
len: 13
abundance: .
v_gene: TRBV7-3
d_gene: .
CDR3aa: CASSEKRQDEQFF
CDR3nt: TGTGCCAGCAGCGAGAAAAGGCAGGATGAGCAGTTCTTC

j_gene: TRBJ1-1
len: 12
abundance: few
v_gene: TRBV16
d_gene: .
CDR3aa: CASSQSSREAFF
CDR3nt: TGTGCCAGCAGCCAATCGAGTCGTGAAGCTTTCTTT

j_gene: TRBJ2-1
len: 13
abundance: .
v_gene: TRBV5-1
d_gene: .
CDR3aa: CASSVQGYNEQFF
CDR3nt: TGCGCCAGCAGCGTACAGGGTTACAATGAGCAGTTCTTC

j_gene: TRBJ1-1
len: 15
abundance: once
v_gene: TRBV4-1
d_gene: TRBD1
CDR3aa: CASSLGTVLATEAFF
CDR3nt: TGCGCCAGCAGCCTTGGGACAGTCTTGGCCACTGAAGCTTTCTTT

j_gene: TRBJ1-1
len: 14
abundance: .
v_gene: TRBV29-1
d_gene: .
CDR3aa: CSANPRQGNTEAFF
CDR3nt: TGCAGCGCTAACCCGCGGCAGGGCAACACTGAAGCTTTCTTT

j_gene: TRBJ2-7
len: 14
abundance: .
v_gene: TRBV27
d_gene: TRBD1
CDR3aa: CASNRGTGGYEQYF
CDR3nt: TGTGCCAGCAACCGAGGGACAGGGGGATACGAGCAGTACTTC

j_gene: TRBJ1-1
len: 13
abundance: few
v_gene: TRBV18
d_gene: .
CDR3aa: CASSPPSIPEAFF
CDR3nt: TGTGCCAGCTCACCACCCAGTATACCTGAAGCTTTCTTT

j_gene: TRBJ2-7
len: 14
abundance: .
v_gene: TRBV6-5
d_gene: .
CDR3aa: CASSYSAGTYEQYF
CDR3nt: TGTGCCAGCAGTTACTCGGCAGGAACCTACGAGCAGTACTTC

j_gene: TRBJ2-2
len: 15
abundance: few
v_gene: TRBV19
d_gene: TRBD2
CDR3aa: CASSPGTTNTGELFF
CDR3nt: TGTGCCAGTAGTCCCGGGACTACTAACACCGGGGAGCTGTTTTTT

j_gene: TRBJ2-3
len: 15
abundance: once
v_gene: TRBV5-6
d_gene: .
CDR3aa: CASSLPGLYTDTQYF
CDR3nt: TGTGCCAGCAGCTTGCCAGGACTTTACACAGATACGCAGTATTTT

j_gene: TRBJ2-5
len: 14
abundance: .
v_gene: TRBV6-1
d_gene: .
CDR3aa: CASSERAPRVAQYF
CDR3nt: TGTGCCAGCAGTGAGAGGGCCCCGCGAGTGGCCCAGTACTTC

j_gene: TRBJ2-7
len: 11
abundance: once
v_gene: TRBV25-1
d_gene: .
CDR3aa: CASIRGDEQYF
CDR3nt: TGTGCCAGTATCAGGGGTGACGAGCAGTACTTC

j_gene: TRBJ2-2
len: 14
abundance: .
v_gene: TRBV27
d_gene: TRBD1
CDR3aa: CASNLGQGDGELFF
CDR3nt: TGTGCCAGCAACCTGGGACAGGGCGACGGGGAGCTGTTTTTT

j_gene: TRBJ2-7
len: 16
abundance: .
v_gene: TRBV7-2
d_gene: TRBD2
CDR3aa: CASSLYGLASSYEQYF
CDR3nt: TGTGCCAGCAGCTTATACGGACTAGCGTCTTCCTACGAGCAGTACTTC

j_gene: TRBJ2-7
len: 14
abundance: .
v_gene: TRBV5-1
d_gene: .
CDR3aa: CASRGSGLTYEQYF
CDR3nt: TGCGCCAGCAGAGGTAGCGGCCTAACCTACGAGCAGTACTTC

j_gene: TRBJ2-2
len: 15
abundance: .
v_gene: TRBV2
d_gene: TRBD1
CDR3aa: CASRDGQGPFQELFF
CDR3nt: TGTGCCAGCAGAGACGGACAGGGGCCATTTCAGGAGCTGTTTTTT

j_gene: TRBJ2-2
len: 15
abundance: .
v_gene: TRBV5-1
d_gene: TRBD1
CDR3aa: CASSGRQGMAGELFF
CDR3nt: TGCGCCAGCAGCGGACGACAGGGAATGGCCGGGGAGCTGTTTTTT